This is a list of T cell receptor beta chains from one sample in a study of T cells after somatic rescue of genetic block. Using immunoSEQ multiplex PCR, the repertoire was profiled, and TCRdb retains in-frame clones only, with some absent. The sample records about 88,000 clones, 85% to 90% being singletons. The sequenced sample was peripheral blood mononuclear cells (PBMCs). The source is a woman in her late teens or twenties. CDR3s include the opening cysteine and the closing phenylalanine or tryptophan. The D gene is left open where the match is weak. Size is omitted from some rows. Given values are once, few, many or a class for expanded clones.

>TRBV4-1|-|-|TRBJ1-4
CASSHRQGGFEKLFF
TGCGCCAGCAGCCATCGCCAGGGTGGGTTTGAAAAACTGTTTTTT
>TRBV30|-|-|TRBJ1-3
CAWTWGAGNTIYF
TGTGCCTGGACGTGGGGAGCTGGAAACACCATATATTTT
>TRBV19|TRBD2|-|TRBJ2-2
CASTLLAGVLVGELFF
TGTGCCAGTACCCTCTTAGCGGGAGTGTTGGTCGGGGAGCTGTTTTTT
>TRBV27|-|-|TRBJ1-5
CASSLYQPFISNQPQHF
TGTGCCAGCAGTCTCTACCAACCCTTTATTAGCAATCAGCCCCAGCATTTT
>TRBV20-1|-|-|TRBJ2-1
CSVFEGGLFF
TGCAGTGTCTTCGAGGGGGGGCTGTTCTTC
>TRBV5-1|-|-|TRBJ1-5
CASSFYSNQPQHF
TGCGCCAGCAGCTTCTACAGCAATCAGCCCCAGCATTTT
>TRBV28|TRBD1|-|TRBJ1-2
CASSFSGGMSNYGYTF
TGTGCCAGCAGTTTCTCAGGGGGAATGTCTAACTATGGCTACACCTTC
>TRBV5-4|-|-|TRBJ1-1
CASSSVKVRTEAFF
TGTGCCAGCAGTTCCGTGAAGGTTCGGACTGAAGCTTTCTTT
>TRBV5-1|TRBD2|-|TRBJ2-7
CASSRDLAGANEQYF
TGCGCCAGCAGCAGGGACCTAGCGGGAGCGAACGAGCAGTACTTC
>TRBV10-3|-|-|TRBJ2-1
CAISGQGAQRPYYNEQFF
TGTGCCATCAGTGGGCAGGGAGCTCAGCGCCCTTACTACAATGAGCAGTTCTTC
>TRBV6-4|TRBD2|-|TRBJ2-1
CASSEGTSGRGALHNEQFF
TGTGCCAGCAGTGAGGGGACTAGCGGGAGAGGGGCCCTCCACAATGAGCAGTTCTTC
>TRBV28|TRBD2|-|TRBJ2-5
CASSTSGSRETQYF
TGTGCCAGCAGCACCAGCGGGAGTAGGGAGACCCAGTACTTC
>TRBV30|TRBD2|-|TRBJ2-1
CAWSASGSMNEQFF
TGTGCCTGGAGTGCTAGCGGGAGTATGAATGAGCAGTTCTTC
>TRBV5-1|-|-|TRBJ1-4
CASSLGQEGEKLFF
TGCGCCAGCAGCTTGGGGCAGGAAGGGGAAAAACTGTTTTTT
>TRBV2|-|-|TRBJ1-2
CASIRRTTNYGYTF
TGTGCCAGCATTCGACGGACAACCAACTATGGCTACACCTTC
>TRBV6-1|TRBD1|-|TRBJ2-1
CASSEPGGAWAYNEQFF
TGTGCCAGCAGTGAACCAGGGGGCGCGTGGGCCTACAATGAGCAGTTCTTC
>TRBV11-2|-|-|TRBJ2-7
CASSDMDNSYEQYF
TGTGCCAGCAGCGATATGGACAACTCCTACGAGCAGTACTTC
>TRBV5-8|TRBD1|once|TRBJ2-7
CASSPYIGTGGSYEQYF
TGTGCCAGCAGCCCCTATATAGGGACAGGGGGTTCCTACGAGCAGTACTTC
>TRBV6-5|TRBD1|once|TRBJ2-7
CASAPGQSSYEQYF
TGTGCCAGTGCCCCGGGACAGTCATCCTACGAGCAGTACTTC
>TRBV7-8|-|-|TRBJ1-1
CASSSSWGSTEAFF
TGTGCCAGCAGCTCTTCCTGGGGGAGCACTGAAGCTTTCTTT
>TRBV5-1|-|-|TRBJ2-5
CASSSGAQTQYF
TGCGCCAGCAGCTCCGGGGCACAGACCCAGTACTTC
>TRBV11-2|-|-|TRBJ1-2
CASSVRGGYTF
TGTGCCAGCAGCGTCCGGGGTGGCTACACCTTC
>TRBV6-1|TRBD1|few|TRBJ1-2
CASSAQTGQGNGYTF
TGTGCCAGCAGTGCCCAGACCGGACAGGGGAATGGCTACACCTTC
>TRBV5-8|-|-|TRBJ2-1
CASSLGLGGYNEQFF
TGTGCCAGCAGCTTGGGACTAGGGGGCTACAATGAGCAGTTCTTC
>TRBV5-1|-|-|TRBJ2-7
CASSAGGQGYEQYF
TGCGCCAGCAGCGCGGGGGGACAGGGCTACGAGCAGTACTTC
>TRBV5-1|TRBD2|-|TRBJ2-1
CASSPSGRAAYNEQFF
TGCGCCAGCAGCCCTAGCGGGAGGGCCGCCTACAATGAGCAGTTCTTC
>TRBV4-2|TRBD1|many|TRBJ2-7
CASSQDSGTGGYEQYF
TGTGCCAGCAGCCAAGATTCCGGGACAGGGGGCTACGAGCAGTACTTC
>TRBV29-1|-|-|TRBJ2-5
CSGTRAGAQETQYF
TGCAGCGGTACTAGGGCAGGGGCCCAAGAGACCCAGTACTTC
>TRBV11-2|-|-|TRBJ2-7
CASSRGAGGEFHPYF
TGTGCCAGCAGCCGGGGGGCAGGGGGCGAATTCCACCCTTACTTC
>TRBV11-1|-|-|TRBJ2-1
CASSLGQVPYNEQFF
TGTGCCAGCAGCTTAGGTCAGGTGCCCTACAATGAGCAGTTCTTC
>TRBV28|-|-|TRBJ2-1
CASSLPPIRTSVTSYNEQFF
TGTGCCAGCAGTTTACCCCCAATACGAACTTCGGTTACCTCCTACAATGAGCAGTTCTTC
>TRBV19|TRBD2|-|TRBJ2-3
CASAQHPSGGGTDTQYF
TGTGCCAGTGCACAGCACCCCTCGGGGGGGGGCACAGATACGCAGTATTTT
>TRBV6-1|-|-|TRBJ2-6
CASSEPGAAGSGANVLTF
TGTGCCAGCAGTGAGCCCGGGGCCGCGGGCTCTGGGGCCAACGTCCTGACTTTC
>TRBV12-5|TRBD2|-|TRBJ2-2
CASGVLAGATGELFF
TGTGCTAGTGGGGTACTAGCGGGAGCCACCGGGGAGCTGTTTTTT
>TRBV28|TRBD2|-|TRBJ2-7
CASTGGGGVRGGTYYEQYF
TGTGCCAGCACCGGTGGGGGGGGAGTACGAGGAGGGACCTACTACGAGCAGTACTTC
>TRBV4-3|TRBD2|-|TRBJ2-1
CASSQDGSGRAYNEQFF
TGCGCCAGCAGCCAAGACGGTAGCGGGAGAGCGTACAATGAGCAGTTCTTC
>TRBV28|TRBD2|-|TRBJ2-7
CASSAGLAVSYEQYF
TGTGCCAGCAGTGCTGGACTAGCGGTTTCCTACGAGCAGTACTTC
>TRBV28|-|-|TRBJ1-1
CASSFTGYTEAFF
TGTGCCAGCAGTTTCACGGGGTACACTGAAGCTTTCTTT
>TRBV20-1|-|few|TRBJ1-1
CSASRGTEAFF
TGCAGTGCTAGCCGTGGCACTGAAGCTTTCTTT
>TRBV7-2|-|once|TRBJ1-5
CASSLAPGPNQPQHF
TGTGCCAGCAGCTTAGCGCCCGGTCCAAATCAGCCCCAGCATTTT
>TRBV18|-|-|TRBJ2-1
CASSPQDPPSYNEQFF
TGTGCCAGCTCACCACAGGACCCCCCCTCCTACAATGAGCAGTTCTTC
>TRBV30|-|-|TRBJ2-1
CAWSVTEGRLNEQFF
TGTGCCTGGAGTGTTACGGAAGGCAGATTGAATGAGCAGTTCTTC